The 13 T cell receptor beta chains below were found in one sample sequenced in a study of STAT5B mutations in CD4+ large granular lymphocyte leukemia (dated by TCRdb to the early 2020s). The method was the immunoSEQ multiplex PCR assay. Held by TCRdb, this immuneACCESS table contains in-frame sequences only and omits some clones. Under half of the omission traces to an unresolved V gene where checked; the cause of the rest is unknown. This sample lists fewer than 45,000 clones; roughly 76% were detected once. Jointly, the top ten make up 3.6% of the sample. The sequencing input was CD4+ T cells from blood buffy coats. All receptors derive from a human donor in good health.

CDR3 in DNA: TGTGCCAGCAAACTAAGCTGGTACCCCACCCTCACCGGGGAGCTGTTTTTT. Translated, it gives CASKLSWYPTLTGELFF. The chain couples TRBV11-3 to TRBJ2-2, with D unclear. V shed 7 bases and J shed 4 bases, with 22 bases lying between them. This CDR3 contains 17 residues. Germline CDR1 reads SGHNT; CDR2 reads YENEEA.

The chain carries TRBV7-8 and TRBJ2-3; 9 bases match TRBD2. This CDR3 has 16 amino acids. Germline V lookup: CDR1 SGHVS, CDR2 FQNEAQ. The junction had 8 bases not matched to a gene; V was cut back by 1 base and J by 6 bases. The CDR3 nucleotides are TGTGCCAGCAGCTTAGGGTCTAGCGGGAATATCGATACGCAGTATTTT. Translation: CASSLGSSGNIDTQYF. Combining the CDR3 with reference TRBV7-8 and TRBJ2-3 gives the whole variable domain GAGVSQSPRYKVAKRGQDVALRCDPISGHVSLFWYQQALGQGPEFLTYFQNEAQLDKSGLPSDRFFAERPEGSVSTLKIQRTQQEDSAVYLCASSLGSSGNIDTQYFGPGTRLTVL.

V gene TRBV12-5 combines with J gene TRBJ2-1, with 8 positions matching TRBD1. Germline values: CDR1 LGHNT, CDR2 FRNRAP. The V segment lost 1 base and the J segment 0 bases; nucleotides outside the gene matches: 8. The CDR3 loop spans 18 amino acids. CDR3 in amino acids: CASGLALYRGSSYNEQFF. The CDR3, as DNA: TGTGCTAGTGGTTTGGCCCTATACAGGGGGAGCTCCTACAATGAGCAGTTCTTC.

V usage is TRBV11-3 and J usage is TRBJ2-3; 8 positions agree with TRBD1. The CDR3 totals 14 residues. Germline loops: CDR1 SGHNT, CDR2 YENEEA. The ends lost 4 bases at V and 6 bases at J; junction bases unmatched: 6. The CDR3 spells CASSSGQGVDTQYF. The DNA for the CDR3 is TGTGCCAGCAGCTCTGGACAGGGCGTGGATACGCAGTATTTT.

The V gene is TRBV19, the J gene TRBJ1-1, with a weak D call TRBD1 (6 bases). The germline V gene encodes CDR1 LNHDA and CDR2 SQIVND (reference sequence). V was trimmed by 4 bases and J by 0 bases, leaving 15 bases between them. The CDR3 has 16 amino acids. This chain's CDR3 is CASSRGMDRMNTEAFF. The CDR3 DNA is TGTGCCAGTAGTAGGGGGATGGACAGAATGAACACTGAAGCTTTCTTT.

The chain couples TRBV4-1 to TRBJ1-1; a possible D gene is TRBD1 (6 bases). Per germline, CDR1 MGHRA and CDR2 YSYEKL. Trimming cost V 4 bases and J 4 bases, with 13 bases left between them. The CDR3 loop spans 14 amino acids. CDR3 coding DNA: TGCGCCAGCAGCCCTCCGGACAGACGCACTGAAGCTTTCTTT. Translation gives CASSPPDRRTEAFF.

This clone was found once. The chain links TRBV2 to TRBJ2-2, with a tentative D call TRBD1 (5 bases). V shed 3 bases and J shed 1 base, with 6 bases lying between them. Germline V CDR1 and CDR2: SNHLY, FYNNEI. CDR3 size: 14 residues. CDR3 sequence: CASSEQGNTGELFF. The CDR3 nucleotides are TGTGCCAGCAGTGAGCAGGGGAACACCGGGGAGCTGTTTTTT.

The V call is TRBV5-6, the J call TRBJ1-3; the D gene is possibly TRBD1 (6 bases). The germline CDR1 and CDR2 sequences are SGHDT and YYEEEE. The CDR3 loop spans 15 amino acids. With 4 bases removed from V and 4 bases from J, the gap between germline ends came to 15 bases. CDR3 in amino acids: CASSADRTGGNTIYF. The DNA for the CDR3 is TGTGCCAGCAGCGCAGACAGGACGGGAGGAAACACCATATATTTT.

The chain carries TRBV30 and TRBJ2-1; 7 nucleotides line up with TRBD1. The junction had 9 bases not matched to a gene; V was cut back by 2 bases and J by 2 bases. CDR1 and CDR2 (germline): GTSNPN, SVGIG (reference sequence). The CDR3 runs 16 residues. CDR3 in amino acids: CAWSHRQGLPYNEQFF. Written as DNA, the CDR3 is TGTGCCTGGAGTCACAGACAGGGTCTGCCCTACAATGAGCAGTTCTTC.

This rearrangement joins TRBV4-2 to TRBJ2-3; D ambiguous. There are 17 residues in the CDR3. The germline V gene encodes CDR1 LGHNA and CDR2 YNFKEQ. V shed 0 bases and J shed 1 base, with 14 bases lying between them. The CDR3 sequence is CASSQEDDFARTDTQYF. DNA of the CDR3: TGTGCCAGCAGCCAAGAGGATGACTTCGCTCGCACAGATACGCAGTATTTT.

The CDR3 bases are TGTGCCAGCAGTTTGGGCAGGCCGCCGTACCAAGAGACCCAGTACTTC. Residues: CASSLGRPPYQETQYF. The rearrangement links TRBV28 to TRBJ2-5; D is undetermined. The CDR3 runs to 16 residues. V was pared by 3 bases and J by 0 bases, with 14 bases between. Germline V gene lookup returns CDR1 MDHEN and CDR2 SYDVKM. Looking up the rest from reference TRBV28 and TRBJ2-5 gives the full variable domain: DVKVTQSSRYLVKRTGEKVFLECVQDMDHENMFWYRQDPGLGLRLIYFSYDVKMKEKGDIPEGYSVSREKKERFSLILESASTNQTSMYLCASSLGRPPYQETQYFGPGTRLLVL.

A single count supports this clone. The V call is TRBV11-2, the J call TRBJ2-5; D not certain. V was trimmed by 2 bases and J by 0 bases, leaving 4 bases between them. Per germline, CDR1 SGHAT and CDR2 FQNNGV. The CDR3 has 13 amino acids. The CDR3 coding sequence is TGTGCCAGCAGCTTATGGGACCAAGAGACCCAGTACTTC. Encoded protein: CASSLWDQETQYF.

J is TRBJ2-1 and V is TRBV14; 9 bases are shared with TRBD1. CDR1 is SGHDN and CDR2 is FVKESK in the germline V gene. The ends lost 3 bases at V and 7 bases at J; junction bases unmatched: 10. The CDR3 covers 16 residues. The CDR3 region has the DNA TGTGCCAGCAGCCATCCGGGACAGGGAACAAGGAATGAGCAGTTCTTC. Translated: CASSHPGQGTRNEQFF.